This TCR beta chain was captured in a study of T cell repertoires in cytomegalovirus infection. Study as a whole: The authors used CMV epitopes that were HLA-C-restricted (recently identified) and HLA-B-restricted (well studied). Public TCR beta signatures were indicative of both CMV infection and a matching HLA type. Study-wide results and caveats: Using cumulative public TCR beta family frequency, the authors identified those who carried CMV together with the relevant HLA. Within the response measured ex vivo, HLA-C-restricted CMV-specific TCR beta clonotypes were dominant.

MiXCR, applied by TCRdb to the reads, yields one record per CDR3 protein. The sample shows 400,000 to 600,000 distinct CDR3 sequences, roughly 42% of them seen only once. This clonotype was picked up a small number of times. Its antigen remains unidentified. The TCR comes from a human donor in good health (CMV status not recorded). Some clones in this sample may be carry-over from other donors' samples. The source material was cultured PBMCs, sampled from culture after CMV antigen stimulation.

CDR3 DNA sequence: TGTGCCAGTACGCGGGGGGGTGCCGGGGAGCTGTTTTTT. Translating it yields CASTRGGAGELFF. The chain employs TRBV19 and TRBJ2-2; 9 positions agree with TRBD2. CDR1 is LNHDA and CDR2 is SQIVND in the germline V gene (reference sequence). V lost 7 bases, J lost 6 bases, and 3 bases stayed unmatched. The CDR3 length is 13 residues. The complete variable domain, with remaining parts taken from reference TRBV19 and TRBJ2-2, reads DGGITQSPKYLFRKEGQNVTLSCEQNLNHDAMYWYRQDPGQGLRLIYYSQIVNDFQKGDIAEGYSVSREKKESFPLTVTSAQKNPTAFYLCASTRGGAGELFFGEGSRLTVL.